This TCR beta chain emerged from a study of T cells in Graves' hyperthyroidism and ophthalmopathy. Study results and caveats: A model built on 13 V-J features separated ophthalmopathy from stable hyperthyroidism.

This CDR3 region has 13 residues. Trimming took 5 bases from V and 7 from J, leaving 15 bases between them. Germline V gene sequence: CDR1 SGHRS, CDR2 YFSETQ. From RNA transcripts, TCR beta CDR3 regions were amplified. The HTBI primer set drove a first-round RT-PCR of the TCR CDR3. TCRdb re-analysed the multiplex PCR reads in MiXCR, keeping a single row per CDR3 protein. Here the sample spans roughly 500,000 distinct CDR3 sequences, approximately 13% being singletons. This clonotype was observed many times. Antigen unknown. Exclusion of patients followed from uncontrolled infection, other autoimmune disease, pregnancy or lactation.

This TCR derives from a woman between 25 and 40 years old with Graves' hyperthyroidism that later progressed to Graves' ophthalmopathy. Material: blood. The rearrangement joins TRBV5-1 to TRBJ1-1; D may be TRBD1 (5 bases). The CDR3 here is CASRGETRGEAFF. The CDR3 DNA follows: TGCGCCAGCAGGGGGGAGACTCGGGGTGAAGCTTTCTTT.